Listed here are 2 T cell receptor beta chains from one sample, sequenced in a study of tumor and adjacent non-tumor tissue in lung cancer. TCRbeta libraries were built with three rounds of nested PCR, modified from ARM-PCR. TCRdb independently ran MiXCR on the multiplex PCR reads; one entry per CDR3 protein. The sample shows over 110,000 distinct CDR3 sequences, about 71% of them seen only once. This sample's RNA came from whole unsorted tissue. Sequencing used lung tumor tissue. These receptors all come from a man aged 55 to 70 with small cell lung cancer.

As for this clonotype: At one boundary the junction diverges from the germline segment, which might be a read error. The chain links TRBV6-1 to TRBJ1-1, with D tentatively TRBD1 (6 bases). CDR3 size: 16 residues. Looked up from germline, CDR1 is MNHNS and CDR2 is SASEGT. CDR3 loop: CAGSEVGAIADTEAFF. CDR3 nucleotide sequence: TGTGCCGGCAGTGAAGTGGGGGCCATTGCGGACACTGAAGCTTTCTTT.

About this clonotype itself: One end of the junction does not line up with germline, which may come from a read error. The genes are TRBV6-1 and TRBJ2-3; TRBD2 is a possible D gene (6 bases). From germline, CDR1 is MNHNS and CDR2 SASEGT. The CDR3 runs 15 residues. CDR3 protein: CVSSEEGYSTDTQYF. In nucleotides, the CDR3 is TGTGTCAGCAGCGAGGAGGGGTATAGCACAGATACACAGTATTTT.